This TCR beta chain was captured by sequencing in a study of technical replicates of blood from a few donors (dated by TCRdb to the late 2010s). Libraries were built with the immunoSEQ multiplex PCR assay. Imported from immuneACCESS, the table was reduced by TCRdb to in-frame sequences with V and J called. These copies leave out some clones; in studies compared against another copy, an unresolved V gene accounts for under half, and the cause of the remainder is not known. Across this sample there are tens of thousands of clones, with over 90% seen only once. The top ten constitute roughly 0.4% of the sample. In the case of this clone: Its antigen remains undetermined. No per-base quality is available; no much larger clone lies one base away.

V is shortened by 3 bases, J by 0 bases, and the region joining them spans 25 bases. The CDR3 goes from the cysteine to the phenylalanine over 20 residues. CDR3 DNA only is kept here, 60 bases in frame from base 1. CDR1 and CDR2 were assigned from the germline V gene as SGHRS and YFSETQ. The chain is assembled from TRBV5-1 and TRBJ2-1; TRBD2 is a possible D gene, resting on 6 matching bases. This clonotype was obtained from a human donor in good health. Sequences were obtained from T cells isolated from PBMCs. The DNA sequence is TGCGCCAGCAGCTCGCCAAACGGGAGCCCTGGTCTCAGCTCCTACAATGAGCAGTTCTTC. The translation is CASSSPNGSPGLSSYNEQFF.